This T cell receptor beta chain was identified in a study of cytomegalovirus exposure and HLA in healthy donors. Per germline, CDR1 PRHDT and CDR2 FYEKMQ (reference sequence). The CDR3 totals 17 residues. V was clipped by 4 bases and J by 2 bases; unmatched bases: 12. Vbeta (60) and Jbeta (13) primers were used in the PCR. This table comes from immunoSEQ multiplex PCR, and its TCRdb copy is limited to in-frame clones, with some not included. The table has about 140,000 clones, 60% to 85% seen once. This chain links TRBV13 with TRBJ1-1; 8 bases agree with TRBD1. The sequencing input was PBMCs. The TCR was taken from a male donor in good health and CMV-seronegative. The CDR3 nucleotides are TGTGCCAGCAGCTACTTAATAGCGGACAGGGTTAACACTGAAGCTTTCTTT. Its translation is CASSYLIADRVNTEAFF.